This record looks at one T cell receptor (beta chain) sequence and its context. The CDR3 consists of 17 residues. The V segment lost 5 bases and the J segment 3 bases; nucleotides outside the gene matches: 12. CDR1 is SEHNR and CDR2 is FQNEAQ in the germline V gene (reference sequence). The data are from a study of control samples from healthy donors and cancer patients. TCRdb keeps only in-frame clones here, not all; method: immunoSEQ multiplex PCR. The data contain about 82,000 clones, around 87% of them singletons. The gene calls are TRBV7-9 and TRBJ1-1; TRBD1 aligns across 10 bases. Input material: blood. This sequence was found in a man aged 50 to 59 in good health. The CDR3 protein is CASSPVPGQGSDTEAFF. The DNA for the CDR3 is TGTGCCAGCAGCCCAGTCCCGGGACAGGGGTCGGACACTGAAGCTTTCTTT.